The next 30 T cell receptor beta chains were all read from a single sample in a study of T cell repertoires in cytomegalovirus infection. TCRdb independently ran MiXCR on the reads; one entry per CDR3 protein. This sample has a few hundred thousand distinct CDR3 sequences, with over 7.5% found just once. Input material: PBMCs. These receptors were obtained from a human donor in good health (CMV status not recorded). Some clones in this sample may be carry-over from other donors' samples.

This clonotype has ten or more counts. The gene calls are TRBV7-2 and TRBJ2-2, with D possibly TRBD2 on 6 matching bases. This CDR3 is built from 17 residues. Germline CDR1 and CDR2: SGHTA and FQGNSA. The germline V and J ends were trimmed by 2 bases and 4 bases, with 17 bases remaining between them. The CDR3 DNA reads as TGTGCCAGCAGCTTATTTGGGGGACTGAGTAGCACCGGGGAGCTGTTTTTT. Its translation: CASSLFGGLSSTGELFF.

This clonotype has ten or more counts. V usage is TRBV7-9 and J usage is TRBJ2-5; 12 nucleotides agree with TRBD2. Per germline, CDR1 SEHNR and CDR2 FQNEAQ (reference sequence). This CDR3 has 17 residues. Germline trimming cut 5 bases from V and 5 bases from J; bases unmatched to any gene: 12. For the CDR3, the DNA is TGTGCCAGCAGCCGAACCCTAGCGGGAGGGCTGGATGAGACCCAGTACTTC. Its translation is CASSRTLAGGLDETQYF.

There are many counts of this clonotype. The chain has TRBV15 and TRBJ2-3, with D possibly being TRBD2 (6 bases). The CDR3 covers 15 residues. V lost 2 bases and J 3 bases, leaving 12 bases between the germline ends. The germline V gene encodes CDR1 LNHNV and CDR2 YYDKDF (reference sequence). The CDR3 bases are TGTGCCACCAGCAGATCGACCGGGACTACAGATACGCAGTATTTT. It specifies CATSRSTGTTDTQYF.

This clonotype has more than one count but fewer than ten. The rearrangement joins TRBV28 to TRBJ1-1, with D possibly TRBD1 on 6 matching bases. Trimming cost V 6 bases and J 1 base, with 18 bases left between them. The CDR3 is 16 residues long. Germline loops: CDR1 MDHEN, CDR2 SYDVKM. This CDR3 is CASRAGQPRGNTEAFF. In DNA form, the CDR3 reads TGTGCCAGCAGGGCCGGACAGCCAAGAGGGAACACTGAAGCTTTCTTT.

This clonotype has only a few counts. V gene TRBV6-8 combines with J gene TRBJ2-2; D is possibly TRBD2 (6 bases). V lost 8 bases and J 0 bases, leaving 13 bases between the germline ends. Looked up from germline, CDR1 is MNHGY and CDR2 is SAAAGT. This CDR3 has 15 residues. CDR3 sequence reads: CASQPGLSNTGELFF. DNA of the CDR3: TGTGCCAGCCAACCGGGACTCTCGAACACCGGGGAGCTGTTTTTT.

This clonotype was seen at least ten times. The chain links TRBV7-2 to TRBJ1-6, with a tentative D call TRBD1 (5 bases). The germline V gene encodes CDR1 SGHTA and CDR2 FQGNSA. CDR3 size: 15 residues. V was shortened by 7 bases and J by 7 bases, with 17 bases between the two germline ends. The CDR3 DNA is TGTGCCAGCACCCAGGGCCCGAGGATGAATTCACCCCTCCACTTT. Its translation: CASTQGPRMNSPLHF.

The rearrangement links TRBV6-6 to TRBJ2-5; D might be TRBD2 (6 bases). The CDR3 has 14 amino acids. Deletions cut 5 bases from V and 1 base from J, with 11 bases between. Germline assignment: CDR1 MNHNY and CDR2 SVGAGI (reference sequence). DNA for the CDR3: TGTGCCAGCAGTGAGACCGGGGGCCAAGAGACCCAGTACTTC. Protein product: CASSETGGQETQYF.

V gene TRBV12-3 or TRBV12-4 combines with J gene TRBJ2-2; TRBD2 aligns across 12 bases. The V gene end was trimmed by 5 bases and the J gene end by 5 bases; junction bases not matched to a gene: 3. This CDR3 has 15 amino acids. CDR3 sequence: CASSKGTSGTGELFF. CDR3 DNA: TGTGCCAGCAGTAAAGGGACTAGCGGGACCGGGGAGCTGTTTTTT.

This chain uses TRBV6-1 with TRBJ2-5; D possibly corresponds to TRBD2 (5 bases). The CDR3 is 12 residues long. The V and J ends lost 7 bases and 4 bases respectively, with 10 bases between them. Germline V lookup: CDR1 MNHNS, CDR2 SASEGT. CDR3 in amino acids: CASTGVSETQYF. As DNA, the CDR3 is TGTGCCAGCACCGGGGTATCAGAGACCCAGTACTTC.

This chain connects TRBV10-3 to TRBJ2-2, with D uncertain. The CDR3 length is 13 residues. Trimming stripped 7 bases from V and 4 bases from J, with 10 bases between. In germline, CDR1 is ENHRY, CDR2 SYGVKD. For the CDR3, the DNA is TGTGCCATCAAGGGCGTACCCACCGGGGAGCTGTTTTTT. It encodes CAIKGVPTGELFF.

This rearrangement joins TRBV7-7 to TRBJ2-1; tentative D call: TRBD2 (7 bases). V shed 5 bases and J shed 8 bases, with 16 bases lying between them. There are 14 residues in the CDR3. CDR1 is SSHAT, CDR2 FNYEAQ, per germline (reference sequence). In DNA form, the CDR3 reads TGTGCCAGCAGCGCGATAGGGGGGAGGGATGAGCAGTTCTTC. Translating gives CASSAIGGRDEQFF.

This clonotype showed up just a few times. The rearrangement links TRBV6-1 to TRBJ2-1; the match to TRBD2 covers 11 bases. The CDR3 is 16 amino acids. CDR1 MNHNS and CDR2 SASEGT come from the germline V gene. Trimming cost V 7 bases and J 5 bases; bases outside gene matches: 10. The chain's CDR3 is CASTLRGTSGHNEQFF. The CDR3 nucleotides read TGTGCCAGCACCCTCCGCGGGACTAGCGGCCACAATGAGCAGTTCTTC.

This clonotype has ten or more counts. The chain recombines TRBV7-9 with TRBJ2-7; 9 bases are a match to TRBD1. CDR3 length: 14 amino acids. Per germline, CDR1 SEHNR and CDR2 FQNEAQ (reference sequence). With V trimmed by 5 bases and J by 2 bases, 4 bases remained unmatched. DNA of the CDR3: TGTGCCAGCAGCGACGGACAGGGGCCCTACGAGCAGTACTTC. Its protein is CASSDGQGPYEQYF.

The chain carries TRBV20-1 and TRBJ2-7; 13 bases align to TRBD2. Per the germline V gene, CDR1 is DFQATT and CDR2 is SNEGSKA (reference sequence). The J segment lost 5 bases and the V segment lost 6 bases, leaving 4 bases of the junction unmatched. The CDR3 has 13 residues. The CDR3, as DNA: TGCAGTGCCCCCGGGACTAGCGGGAACGAGCAGTACTTC. Its protein product is CSAPGTSGNEQYF.

This sequence joins TRBV7-6 and TRBJ1-4; 7 bases align to TRBD1. Looked up from germline, CDR1 is SGHVS and CDR2 is FNYEAQ. The CDR3 totals 15 residues. V lost 6 bases, J lost 4 bases, and 8 bases stayed unmatched. The CDR3 DNA is TGTGCCAGCAGTAAACCGGGACAGCTTAATGAAAAACTGTTTTTT. Protein product: CASSKPGQLNEKLFF.

The chain employs TRBV7-2 and TRBJ1-2; D is perhaps TRBD1 (6 bases). Germline CDR1 SGHTA, CDR2 FQGNSA. The ends were cut back, 5 bases at V and 5 bases at J, with 18 bases in the middle. The CDR3 has 15 amino acids. CDR3 DNA sequence: TGTGCCAGCAGCGAAACACAGGGTGGGGGTTATGGCTACACCTTC. It specifies CASSETQGGGYGYTF.

This clonotype was seen a handful of times. Here the CDR3 reads CASSLMGPQETQYF. In DNA, the CDR3 is TGTGCCAGCAGCTTAATGGGTCCCCAAGAGACCCAGTACTTC. The J gene is TRBJ2-5, the V gene TRBV7-3; the D is unclear. Germline CDR1 is SGHTA and CDR2 is FQGTGA. The CDR3 totals 14 residues. V lost 1 base and J lost 1, with 7 bases in between.

This clonotype came up many times. CDR3 amino acids: CASSARGGTGSSQPQHF. CDR3 sequence (DNA): TGTGCCAGCAGTGCTAGGGGAGGGACAGGGTCGAGTCAGCCCCAGCATTTT. The chain uses TRBV28 and TRBJ1-5; 9 bases fit TRBD1. J lost 6 bases, V lost 5 bases, and 14 bases had no gene match. The germline V gene has CDR1 MDHEN and CDR2 SYDVKM. CDR3 length: 17 amino acids.

The chain carries TRBV25-1 and TRBJ1-2; D gene uncertain. CDR1 MGHDK and CDR2 SYGVNS come from the germline V gene. This CDR3 comprises 16 residues. The germline V and J ends were trimmed by 3 bases and 4 bases, with 18 bases remaining between them. CDR3 in DNA: TGTGCCAGCAGTGATTCCGGCAGTGGGGAACGCTATGGCTACACCTTC. Protein sequence: CASSDSGSGERYGYTF.

The V call is TRBV19, the J call TRBJ2-1; a weak D match, TRBD2 (5 bases). The CDR3 contains 14 residues. V lost 4 bases, J lost 8 bases, and 15 bases lay in between. Germline loops: CDR1 LNHDA, CDR2 SQIVND (reference sequence). This CDR3 reads CASSTTGLNDEQFF. In DNA form, the CDR3 reads TGTGCCAGTAGTACTACCGGACTGAACGATGAGCAGTTCTTC.

This clonotype appeared a few times. The V and J genes are TRBV20-1 and TRBJ1-1, with a tentative D call TRBD1 (5 bases). This CDR3 has 13 amino acids. Germline lookup yields CDR1 DFQATT and CDR2 SNEGSKA (reference sequence). Trimming took 1 base from V and 3 from J, leaving 9 bases between them. CDR3 nucleotide sequence: TGCAGTGCTAGAGGCCAGGGATACACTGAAGCTTTCTTT. The encoded protein is CSARGQGYTEAFF.

Ten or more counts support this clonotype. This chain connects TRBV19 to TRBJ1-1; perhaps TRBD1 as D (6 bases). Between the trimmed V and J ends, which lost 7 bases and 7 bases, there was a span of 37 bases. Germline lookup yields CDR1 LNHDA and CDR2 SQIVND (reference sequence). The CDR3 is 20 residues long. CDR3 loop: CASIGGLLGRGLSDSFEAFF. The CDR3 bases are TGTGCCAGTATCGGAGGGTTGTTGGGCAGGGGACTCTCGGATTCCTTTGAAGCTTTCTTT. The entire variable domain, with the rest obtained from reference TRBV19 and TRBJ1-1, is as follows: DGGITQSPKYLFRKEGQNVTLSCEQNLNHDAMYWYRQDPGQGLRLIYYSQIVNDFQKGDIAEGYSVSREKKESFPLTVTSAQKNPTAFYLCASIGGLLGRGLSDSFEAFFGQGTRLTVV.

This clonotype was seen a handful of times. The chain employs TRBV18 and TRBJ1-2; D call uncertain. V was clipped by 4 bases and J by 2 bases, with 17 bases between them. This CDR3 region has 16 residues. The germline gives CDR1 KGHSH, CDR2 LQKENI. CDR3 residues: CASSQNSARENYGYTF. The DNA of the CDR3 is TGTGCCAGCTCACAAAATTCCGCGAGGGAAAACTATGGCTACACCTTC.

The V call is TRBV10-1, the J call TRBJ2-1; 7 bases fit TRBD1. With V trimmed by 5 bases and J by 3 bases, 7 bases remained unmatched. Germline V lookup: CDR1 WNHNN, CDR2 SYGVQD (reference sequence). The CDR3 covers 15 residues. The chain's CDR3 is CASSPATGLYNEQFF. CDR3 nucleotide sequence: TGCGCCAGCAGTCCAGCGACAGGGCTCTACAATGAGCAGTTCTTC.

This clonotype appeared many times. The V call is TRBV7-6, the J call TRBJ2-5; TRBD1 aligns across 9 bases. The length of the CDR3 is 18 residues. The J segment lost 5 bases and the V segment lost 2 bases, leaving 15 bases of the junction unmatched. Germline V CDR1 and CDR2: SGHVS, FNYEAQ. CDR3: CASSLYPGTGIGGETQYF. DNA of the CDR3: TGTGCCAGCAGCTTATACCCCGGGACAGGGATCGGAGGGGAGACCCAGTACTTC.

The chain joins TRBV12-3 or TRBV12-4 to TRBJ1-6; 9 bases line up with TRBD1. V gave up 6 bases and J gave up 10 bases; unmatched junction bases: 10. The CDR3 consists of 15 residues. The CDR3 region is CASSPLGQGKSPLHF. CDR3 coding DNA: TGTGCCAGCAGCCCCCTTGGACAGGGGAAATCACCCCTCCACTTT.

The rearrangement links TRBV25-1 to TRBJ2-7; D ambiguous. V was trimmed by 6 bases and J by 4 bases, leaving 22 bases between them. Germline V gives CDR1 MGHDK, CDR2 SYGVNS. The CDR3 is 16 amino acids. This CDR3 is CASSPPLAGREYEQYF. CDR3 nucleotide sequence: TGTGCCAGCAGCCCCCCGCTGGCAGGAAGAGAATACGAGCAGTACTTC.

This clonotype was recorded at least ten times. The chain carries TRBV5-1 and TRBJ2-5, with D possibly being TRBD1 (6 bases). Germline lookup yields CDR1 SGHRS and CDR2 YFSETQ. V gave up 3 bases and J gave up 4 bases, with 13 bases separating them. CDR3 length: 14 residues. As DNA, the CDR3 is TGCGCCAGCAGCTCGGACAGTACTACAGAGACCCAGTACTTC. Translation: CASSSDSTTETQYF.

This clonotype was seen many times. This chain joins TRBV7-6 and TRBJ2-1; D perhaps matches TRBD2 (5 bases). Trimming pared 3 bases from V and 8 bases from J, leaving 11 bases between. The CDR3 totals 13 residues. Germline V lookup: CDR1 SGHVS, CDR2 FNYEAQ. The CDR3 DNA follows: TGTGCCAGCAGCTTCGGACTTTACGATGAGCAGTTCTTC. Translation: CASSFGLYDEQFF.

In its sample, this clonotype was seen once. This may be a read error, as it is one base from a much larger clone. The chain recombines TRBV7-6 with TRBJ2-4; D could derive from TRBD1 or TRBD2 (6 bases each). CDR3 size: 19 residues. Germline CDR1 SGHVS, CDR2 FNYEAQ. V lost 3 bases, J lost 0 bases, and 21 bases lay in between. The chain's CDR3 is CASSFEGGRCSLAKNIQYF. The CDR3 nucleotides are TGTGCCAGCAGCTTCGAGGGGGGCCGATGCTCACTAGCCAAAAACATTCAGTACTTC.